These 10 T cell receptor beta chains came from one sample sequenced in a study of T-cell memory formation after mild COVID-19. TCRdb re-called the 5' RACE reads with MiXCR, one entry per CDR3 protein. The sample holds 150,000 or so distinct CDR3 sequences, roughly 12% seen once. The sequenced material came from PBMCs or a T cell subset sorted from them (not recorded which). The receptor source for this set is a young man who had mild COVID-19 (a few samples of this study predate the infection). Cell type and time point are not known.

This clonotype came up a few times. This chain links TRBV6-2 or TRBV6-3 with TRBJ1-4; D is ambiguous. Germline V gives CDR1 MNHEY, CDR2 SVGEGT. Trimming stripped 6 bases from V and 7 bases from J, with 9 bases between. The CDR3 covers 12 residues. CDR3 loop: CASSPSAEKLFF. CDR3 DNA: TGTGCCAGCAGCCCGTCGGCTGAAAAACTGTTTTTT.

There are many counts of this clonotype. CDR3 region: CASSLVAGDNEQFF. The CDR3 DNA is TGTGCCAGCAGCTTGGTAGCGGGGGACAATGAGCAGTTCTTC. The rearrangement uses TRBV7-9 and TRBJ2-1; 9 nucleotides match TRBD2. V dropped 3 bases and J dropped 5; count of bases not matched to a gene: 2. CDR3 size: 14 residues. Germline V gene sequence: CDR1 SEHNR, CDR2 FQNEAQ (reference sequence). The full variable domain, rest sourced from reference TRBV7-9 and TRBJ2-1, is DTGVSQNPRHKITKRGQNVTFRCDPISEHNRLYWYRQTLGQGPEFLTYFQNEAQLEKSRLLSDRFSAERPKGSFSTLEIQRTEQGDSAMYLCASSLVAGDNEQFFGPGTRLTVL.

This clonotype came up a few times. V is TRBV27 and J is TRBJ2-2, with D possibly TRBD2 on 5 matching bases. The CDR3 contains 14 residues. Looked up from germline, CDR1 is MNHEY and CDR2 is SMNVEV (reference sequence). V dropped 5 bases and J dropped 4 bases, with 11 bases sitting between them. Here the CDR3 reads CASSQVGSTGELFF. As DNA, the CDR3 is TGTGCCAGCAGTCAGGTGGGGAGCACCGGGGAGCTGTTTTTT.

The rearrangement joins TRBV27 to TRBJ1-2, with D unresolved. V was pared by 2 bases and J by 1 base, with 17 bases between. Germline-derived CDR1 and CDR2 are MNHEY and SMNVEV (reference sequence). The CDR3 covers 17 residues. This CDR3 is CASSLITSTPGNYGYTF. The DNA for the CDR3 is TGTGCCAGCAGTTTAATAACCTCCACGCCGGGTAACTATGGCTACACCTTC.

V gene TRBV10-3 combines with J gene TRBJ2-1, with 12 bases aligning to TRBD2. This CDR3 spans 13 amino acids. J lost 7 bases, V lost 11 bases, and 6 bases had no gene match. Germline CDR1 ENHRY, CDR2 SYGVKD. CDR3 protein: CAVMTSGGNEQFF. For the CDR3, the DNA is TGTGCCGTAATGACTAGCGGGGGAAATGAGCAGTTCTTC.

V is TRBV29-1 and J is TRBJ2-3; 9 bases are a match to TRBD2. Germline V gene data show CDR1 as SQVTM and CDR2 as ANQGSEA. V gave up 4 bases and J gave up 5 bases; unmatched junction bases: 7. This CDR3 is 14 amino acids long. The CDR3 bases are TGCAGCGTTGCCGGCGGGGGGGCCGTAGATACGCAGTATTTT. It specifies CSVAGGGAVDTQYF.

This clonotype was detected only a few times. The chain recombines TRBV5-8 with TRBJ1-2; D is uncertain. V lost 1 base and J 0 bases, leaving 13 bases between the germline ends. CDR3 length equals 16 residues. Germline V gene data show CDR1 as SGHTS and CDR2 as YDEGEE. CDR3 protein: CASSLKGSEANYGYTF. The CDR3 DNA reads as TGTGCCAGCAGCTTGAAGGGTTCTGAGGCTAACTATGGCTACACCTTC.

This clonotype was observed a few times. The CDR3 protein is CASSLEPSGGGWNSDTQYF. For the CDR3, the DNA is TGTGCCAGCAGCTTAGAACCTAGCGGGGGCGGGTGGAATTCGGATACGCAGTATTTT. The chain recombines TRBV7-8 with TRBJ2-3; 10 nucleotides align to TRBD2. Germline CDR1 is SGHVS and CDR2 is FQNEAQ. This CDR3 is 19 amino acids long. The ends lost 1 base at V and 6 bases at J; junction bases unmatched: 16.

This clonotype was detected only a few times. The genes are TRBV7-8 and TRBJ2-3; no firm D call. Trimming removed 1 base at V and 7 bases at J, with 9 bases between. The CDR3 length is 13 residues. Germline V gene sequence: CDR1 SGHVS, CDR2 FQNEAQ. The CDR3 reads CASSLGASYTQYF. In DNA form, the CDR3 reads TGTGCCAGCAGCTTAGGAGCCTCTTATACGCAGTATTTT.

This clonotype has at least ten counts. J is TRBJ2-7 and V is TRBV12-3 or TRBV12-4, with D maybe TRBD1 (6 bases). The length of the CDR3 is 14 residues. Trimming took off 6 bases at V and 4 bases at J, with 16 bases between the two ends. CDR3: CASSIQTGSYEQYF. Here the CDR3 DNA reads TGTGCCAGCAGCATTCAAACAGGGAGTTACGAGCAGTACTTC.